This TCR beta chain was identified in a study of human T cells and chemical hapten exposure. Study background: TCR yield per sample varied, mainly due to pooled library volumes.

It was unfractionated whole blood from which total RNA was extracted. Details on this clonotype: Its specificity is not known.

Study observations and caveats: TCRs whose frequency exceeded 1 in 1000 remained the same following DPC sensitization.

The CDR3 extends over 12 amino acids. Germline values: CDR1 SGHRS, CDR2 YFSETQ. With 5 bases removed from V and 1 base from J, the gap between germline ends came to 6 bases. MiXCR, run by TCRdb on the 5' RACE reads, gives a single entry per CDR3 protein. Of fewer than 150,000 distinct CDR3 sequences in the sample, approximately 20% were seen once. The chain is built from TRBV5-1 and TRBJ2-5; D perhaps matches TRBD2 (5 bases). The clonotype originates from a human donor in good health. The CDR3 loop reads CASRRAQETQYF. Written as DNA, the CDR3 is TGCGCCAGCAGGCGGGCCCAAGAGACCCAGTACTTC. Looking up the rest from reference TRBV5-1 and TRBJ2-5 gives the full variable domain: KAGVTQTPRYLIKTRGQQVTLSCSPISGHRSVSWYQQTPGQGLQFLFEYFSETQRNKGNFPGRFSGRQFSNSRSEMNVSTLELGDSALYLCASRRAQETQYFGPGTRLLVL.